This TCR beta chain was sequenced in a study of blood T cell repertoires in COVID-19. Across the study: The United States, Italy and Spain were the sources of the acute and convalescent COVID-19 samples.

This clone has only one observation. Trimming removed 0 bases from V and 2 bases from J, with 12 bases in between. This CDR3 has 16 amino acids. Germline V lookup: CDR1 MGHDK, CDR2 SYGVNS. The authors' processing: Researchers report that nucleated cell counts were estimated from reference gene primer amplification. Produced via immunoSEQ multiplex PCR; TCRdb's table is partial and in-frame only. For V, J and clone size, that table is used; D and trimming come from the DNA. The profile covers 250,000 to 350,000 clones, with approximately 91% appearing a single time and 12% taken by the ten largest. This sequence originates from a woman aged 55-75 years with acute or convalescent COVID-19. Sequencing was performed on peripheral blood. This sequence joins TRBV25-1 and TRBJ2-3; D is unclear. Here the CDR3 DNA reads TGTGCCAGCAGTGAATATTCCGGGTCGGTCACAGATACGCAGTATTTT. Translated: CASSEYSGSVTDTQYF.